Below, 19 T cell receptor beta chains from the same sample are listed, as sequenced in a study of identical twins. One entry per CDR3 protein, called by TCRdb with MiXCR from the 5' RACE reads. The sample holds fewer than 900,000 distinct CDR3 sequences, about 20% seen once. The sample was also linked to a second study, of T cells expressing NK-cell markers.

Sequenced: PBMCs. The receptors were sampled from a woman younger than 35 in good health.

The genes are TRBV5-1 and TRBJ2-1; D is undetermined. The CDR3 extends over 13 amino acids. Germline lookup yields CDR1 SGHRS and CDR2 YFSETQ. The V gene lost 2 bases and the J gene lost 10 bases, with 13 bases spanning the gap. The CDR3 loop reads CASSFTSRGEQFF. The CDR3 nucleotides read TGCGCCAGCAGCTTTACTTCTAGAGGCGAGCAGTTCTTC.

The chain links TRBV20-1 to TRBJ1-1, with a tentative D call TRBD1 (5 bases). Trimming pared 6 bases from V and 3 bases from J, leaving 11 bases between. The CDR3 is 12 residues long. Germline V gives CDR1 DFQATT, CDR2 SNEGSKA (reference sequence). In DNA form, the CDR3 reads TGCAGTGCAAAGGGGAGGGACACTGAAGCTTTCTTT. Its translation is CSAKGRDTEAFF.

In its sample, this clonotype was seen many times. The rearrangement joins TRBV3-1 to TRBJ1-1; D uncertain. The CDR3 sequence is 11 residues long. Germline assignment: CDR1 LGHDT and CDR2 YNNKEL (reference sequence). Trimming removed 0 bases at V and 7 bases at J, with 3 bases between. The CDR3 sequence is CASSQEGEAFF. The CDR3, as DNA: TGTGCCAGCAGCCAAGAGGGTGAAGCTTTCTTT.

V is TRBV10-1 and J is TRBJ2-2; 7 nucleotides match TRBD1. The germline gives CDR1 WNHNN, CDR2 SYGVQD (reference sequence). V trimming: 8 bases; J trimming: 7 bases; junction bases outside the gene matches: 4. This CDR3 spans 12 amino acids. DNA of the CDR3: TGCGCCAGCGGAACAGGGGTCGGGGAGCTGTTTTTT. Encoded protein: CASGTGVGELFF.

V and J are TRBV14 and TRBJ2-1; D possibly corresponds to TRBD2 (5 bases). The germline gives CDR1 SGHDN, CDR2 FVKESK. The CDR3 sequence is 13 residues long. Trimming took off 5 bases at V and 7 bases at J, with 12 bases between the two ends. The CDR3 bases are TGTGCCAGCAGCGCCGGGAACCTAAATGAGCAGTTCTTC. Protein product: CASSAGNLNEQFF.

This clonotype was observed a handful of times. The V and J genes are TRBV10-3 and TRBJ2-7; no clear D gene. Germline lookup yields CDR1 ENHRY and CDR2 SYGVKD. The ends were cut back, 3 bases at V and 1 base at J, with 13 bases in the middle. The CDR3 runs 15 residues. The CDR3 bases are TGTGCCATCAGTGATCAAGCGATGGGGTCCTACGAGCAGTACTTC. As protein: CAISDQAMGSYEQYF.

This clonotype has only a few counts. The chain joins TRBV5-1 to TRBJ2-2; no clear D. The V end lost 2 bases, the J end lost 4 bases, and 6 bases lay between the germline ends. The CDR3 has 13 residues. The germline CDR1 and CDR2 sequences are SGHRS and YFSETQ. The CDR3 loop reads CASSFSPTGELFF. In nucleotides, the CDR3 is TGCGCCAGCAGCTTTTCTCCCACCGGGGAGCTGTTTTTT.

This clonotype came up a few times. The chain employs TRBV5-6 and TRBJ2-1; 7 nucleotides agree with TRBD2. The CDR3 totals 14 residues. CDR1 and CDR2 from the germline V gene are SGHDT and YYEEEE. The V segment lost 5 bases and the J segment 4 bases; nucleotides outside the gene matches: 6. This CDR3 is CASRGLADYNEQFF. In DNA form, the CDR3 reads TGTGCCAGCAGGGGGCTAGCGGATTACAATGAGCAGTTCTTC.

This clonotype was seen a few times. This chain links TRBV18 with TRBJ1-1, with unresolved D. The CDR3 is made up of 16 amino acids. The germline V gene has CDR1 KGHSH and CDR2 LQKENI. Trimming pared 3 bases from V and 1 base from J, leaving 15 bases between. This CDR3 is CASSPELTKTNTEAFF. CDR3 sequence (DNA): TGTGCCAGCTCACCCGAACTGACGAAGACGAACACTGAAGCTTTCTTT. The complete variable domain, with remaining parts taken from reference TRBV18 and TRBJ1-1, reads NAGVMQNPRHLVRRRGQEARLRCSPMKGHSHVYWYRQLPEEGLKFMVYLQKENIIDESGMPKERFSAEFPKEGPSILRIQQVVRGDSAAYFCASSPELTKTNTEAFFGQGTRLTVV.

The sample holds many counts of this clonotype. The chain links TRBV7-6 to TRBJ1-6; D gene unclear. The CDR3 loop spans 12 amino acids. The germline V gene has CDR1 SGHVS and CDR2 FNYEAQ. Trimming cost V 8 bases and J 6 bases, with 8 bases left between them. The CDR3 DNA follows: TGTGCCAGCCGAACAGCTAATTCACCCCTCCACTTT. Protein product: CASRTANSPLHF.

The chain couples TRBV7-6 to TRBJ2-7; the match to TRBD2 covers 12 bases. V lost 5 bases to trimming and J lost 3 bases; unmatched junction nucleotides: 8. The germline CDR1 and CDR2 sequences are SGHVS and FNYEAQ. The CDR3 loop spans 16 amino acids. The DNA of the CDR3 is TGTGCCAGCAGCCCCCGACTAGCGGGAGAGGGCTACGAGCAGTACTTC. It codes for CASSPRLAGEGYEQYF.

This clonotype was seen more than once but under ten times. The chain links TRBV11-3 to TRBJ2-7; TRBD2 matches 9 bases. This CDR3 is 15 amino acids long. V lost 5 bases to trimming and J lost 1 base; unmatched junction nucleotides: 6. CDR1 and CDR2 from the germline V gene are SGHNT and YENEEA. CDR3 in DNA: TGTGCCAGCAGCCCTAGCGGGGCACCTTCCTACGAGCAGTACTTC. It specifies CASSPSGAPSYEQYF.

This clonotype was found a few times. The chain has TRBV20-1 and TRBJ2-7, with a possible D match to TRBD2 (7 bases). V lost 3 bases, J lost 5 bases, and 20 bases lay in between. The CDR3 is 15 amino acids. Germline values: CDR1 DFQATT, CDR2 SNEGSKA (reference sequence). In DNA, the CDR3 is TGCAGTGCTAGGGTCCCGGGGGCGGGAGCCCACGAGCAGTACTTC. This gives the protein CSARVPGAGAHEQYF.

The rearrangement links TRBV6-5 to TRBJ2-3, with D tentatively TRBD2 (6 bases). This CDR3 comprises 15 residues. CDR1 and CDR2 (germline): MNHEY, SVGAGI. V was clipped by 0 bases and J by 0 bases, with 7 bases between them. The CDR3 region is CASSYSRESTDTQYF. For the CDR3, the DNA is TGTGCCAGCAGTTACTCCCGGGAGAGCACAGATACGCAGTATTTT.

The V gene is TRBV12-5, the J gene TRBJ1-5; no definite D call. Germline V gene lookup returns CDR1 LGHNT and CDR2 FRNRAP. Trimming took 6 bases from V and 2 from J, leaving 14 bases between them. The CDR3 is made up of 15 amino acids. The CDR3 here is CASGIFTSGNQPQHF. The DNA of the CDR3 is TGTGCTAGTGGAATCTTTACAAGCGGCAATCAGCCCCAGCATTTT.

In this sample, this clonotype turned up a few times. This chain joins TRBV27 and TRBJ2-3; 8 bases fit TRBD2. Germline V gene data show CDR1 as MNHEY and CDR2 as SMNVEV (reference sequence). CDR3 length: 13 residues. The V segment lost 8 bases and the J segment 6 bases; nucleotides outside the gene matches: 7. CDR3: CASASGYRDTQYF. The CDR3, as DNA: TGTGCCAGCGCTAGCGGGTACCGGGATACGCAGTATTTT.

This clonotype was recorded a few times. V and J are TRBV29-1 and TRBJ2-5; TRBD1 matches 10 bases. Germline trimming cut 7 bases from V and 0 bases from J; bases unmatched to any gene: 2. The CDR3 consists of 13 residues. Germline assignment: CDR1 SQVTM and CDR2 ANQGSEA. CDR3 nucleotide sequence: TGCAGCGGGACAGGGGGGGACCAAGAGACCCAGTACTTC. It encodes CSGTGGDQETQYF.

This chain connects TRBV27 to TRBJ2-1; the D is unclear. Looked up from germline, CDR1 is MNHEY and CDR2 is SMNVEV (reference sequence). V shed 8 bases and J shed 8 bases, with 10 bases lying between them. The CDR3 loop spans 11 amino acids. The CDR3 sequence: CASALGDEQFF. The CDR3 DNA follows: TGTGCCAGCGCCCTTGGAGATGAGCAGTTCTTC.

The chain recombines TRBV7-2 with TRBJ2-7; TRBD2 agrees at 11 bases. Germline trimming cut 5 bases from V and 5 bases from J; bases unmatched to any gene: 8. The V gene's germline CDR1 is SGHTA and CDR2 FQGNSA. The CDR3 runs 15 residues. Written as DNA, the CDR3 is TGTGCCAGCAGCCTCACTCTAGCGGGAGGCCACGAGCAGTACTTC. This sequence encodes CASSLTLAGGHEQYF. The variable domain in full, completed from reference TRBV7-2 and TRBJ2-7, reads GAGVSQSPSNKVTEKGKDVELRCDPISGHTALYWYRQSLGQGLEFLIYFQGNSAPDKSGLPSDRFSAERTGGSVSTLTIQRTQQEDSAVYLCASSLTLAGGHEQYFGPGTRLTVT.